A selection of T cell receptor beta chains follows, all from one sample in a study of T cell repertoires in cytomegalovirus infection. These receptors' antigens are unknown. In TCRdb, the reads were re-called with MiXCR into one record per CDR3 protein. Found here are some 700,000 distinct CDR3 sequences, about 33% of them singletons; the top ten hold around a sixth. Sequencing used cultured PBMCs, obtained from culture after CMV antigen stimulation. Every receptor here comes from a human donor in good health (CMV status not recorded). Some clones in this sample may be carry-over from other donors' samples. The CDR3 runs from the conserved cysteine through the conserved F or W. Clone size is given for some rows only: seen once, a few or many times, or a class if the clone is expanded.

clone_size	v_call	j_call	cdr3_aa
few	TRBV5-5	TRBJ1-1	CASSYDPRGYTEAFF
many	TRBV7-2	TRBJ2-7	CASSSAGLQPHEQYF
-	TRBV7-2	TRBJ1-5	CASSLDRGDQPQHF
-	TRBV12-3/TRBV12-4	TRBJ2-7	CASSPATSGMSSYEQYF
-	TRBV28	TRBJ2-1	CASGPLAGLYNEQFF
-	TRBV12-3/TRBV12-4	TRBJ2-5	CASSLQGSQETQYF
-	TRBV4-1	TRBJ1-3	CASSLGTVSGNTIYF
-	TRBV20-1	TRBJ2-3	CSAQRGSGGASDTQYF
-	TRBV19	TRBJ2-1	CASSMYGGGANEQFF
-	TRBV20-1	TRBJ1-1	CSAIIGQMNTEAFF
-	TRBV27	TRBJ2-7	CASSLGTSGVRKYF
-	TRBV19	TRBJ2-3	CASSLAGGPPRTDTQYF
few	TRBV19	TRBJ2-5	CASSSRGKETQYF
-	TRBV6-6	TRBJ2-7	CASSYRGDGQYF
-	TRBV12-3/TRBV12-4	TRBJ2-1	CASSREATYNEQFF
-	TRBV19	TRBJ1-2	CASRAPRHRGNYGYTF
many	TRBV7-9	TRBJ1-6	CASSLAQGLYNSPLHF
-	TRBV29-1	TRBJ2-1	CSGQGAKYNEQFF
few	TRBV20-1	TRBJ2-5	CSAISLLGQTQYF
-	TRBV4-1	TRBJ1-6	CASSQEPGGSPLHF
few	TRBV2	TRBJ2-3	CASSEVFSADTQYF
once	TRBV19	TRBJ2-7	CASSHSGSQLYEQYF
-	TRBV7-2	TRBJ2-1	CASSLDPGSNEQFF
few	TRBV6-5	TRBJ2-2	CASSRDPDTGELFF
-	TRBV7-2	TRBJ2-3	CASSLRSGGGDTQYF
-	TRBV5-1	TRBJ1-4	CASSPGAGEKLFF
many	TRBV7-2	TRBJ2-3	CASSPASVSTPQYF
few	TRBV7-9	TRBJ2-3	CASVLGYSTDTQYF
-	TRBV19	TRBJ1-1	CASSKGQFEAFF